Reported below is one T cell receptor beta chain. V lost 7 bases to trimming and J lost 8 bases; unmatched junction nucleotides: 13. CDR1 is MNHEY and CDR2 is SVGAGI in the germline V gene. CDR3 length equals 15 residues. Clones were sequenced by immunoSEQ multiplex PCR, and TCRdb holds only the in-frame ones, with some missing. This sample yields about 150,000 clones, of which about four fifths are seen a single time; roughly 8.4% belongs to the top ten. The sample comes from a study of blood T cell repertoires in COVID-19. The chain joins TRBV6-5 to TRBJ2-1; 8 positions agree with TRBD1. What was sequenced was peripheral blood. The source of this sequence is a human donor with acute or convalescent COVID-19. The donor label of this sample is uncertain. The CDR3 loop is CASIPPAGGRDEQFF. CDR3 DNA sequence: TGTGCCAGCATTCCCCCAGCAGGGGGCAGGGATGAGCAGTTCTTC.